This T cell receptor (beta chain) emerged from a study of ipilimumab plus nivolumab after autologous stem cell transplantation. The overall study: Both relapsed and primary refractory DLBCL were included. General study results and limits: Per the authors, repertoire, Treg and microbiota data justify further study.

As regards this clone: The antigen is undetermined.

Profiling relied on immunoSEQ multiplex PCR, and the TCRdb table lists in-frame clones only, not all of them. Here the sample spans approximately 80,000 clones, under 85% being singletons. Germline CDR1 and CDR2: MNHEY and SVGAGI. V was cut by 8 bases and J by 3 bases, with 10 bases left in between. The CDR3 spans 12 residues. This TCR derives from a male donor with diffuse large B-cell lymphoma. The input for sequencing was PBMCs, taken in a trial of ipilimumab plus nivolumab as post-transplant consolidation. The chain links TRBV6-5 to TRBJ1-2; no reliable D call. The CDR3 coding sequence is TGTGCCAGCGGGAGTGAAGACTATGGCTACACCTTC. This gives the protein CASGSEDYGYTF.